The TCR beta chain described here comes from a study of T cell repertoires in cytomegalovirus infection. For the study at large: The study used recently identified HLA-C-restricted and well-studied HLA-B-restricted CMV epitopes. Public TCR beta signatures marked donors with CMV infection and the matching HLA.

Overall study results and limits: Clonotype analysis showed dominance of the ex vivo response by HLA-C-restricted CMV-specific TCR beta clonotypes. The cumulative frequency of public TCR beta families identified carriers of CMV plus the relevant HLA.

Each CDR3 protein is one row after TCRdb ran MiXCR on the reads. The sample consists of approximately 280,000 distinct CDR3 sequences, around 20% of them appearing once. Only a few counts were recorded for this clonotype. Antigen: not known. V gave up 0 bases and J gave up 5 bases, with 10 bases separating them. The germline V gene has CDR1 SGHTA and CDR2 FQGNSA. The length of the CDR3 is 15 residues. This sequence originates from a human donor in good health (CMV status not recorded). Some clones in this sample may be carry-over from other donors' samples. Sequencing was performed on cultured PBMCs, taken from culture after CMV antigen stimulation. The rearrangement uses TRBV7-2 and TRBJ2-2; D is perhaps TRBD2 (6 bases). CDR3 DNA sequence: TGTGCCAGCAGCTTAGCGCGGGGAGCTACCGGGGAGCTGTTTTTT. Translated, it gives CASSLARGATGELFF.